Listed below are T cell receptor beta chains from one sample, sequenced in a study of T-cell memory formation after mild COVID-19. TCRdb fed the 5' RACE reads into MiXCR, producing one record per CDR3 protein. The data contain around 200,000 distinct CDR3 sequences, roughly a tenth of them singletons. Sequencing input: PBMCs or a T cell subset sorted from them (not recorded which). The source is a man between 18 and 35 years old who had mild COVID-19 (a few samples of this study predate the infection). Cell type and time point are not known. Each CDR3 is given with its conserved first and last residue. The D gene is left open where the match is weak. A row's size may be missing; if present it is once, few, many or a size class.

V: TRBV4-2; J: TRBJ2-7; D: TRBD2; size: many; DNA: TGTGCCAGCAGCCAAGATCCTAGCGGGGGCTCCTACGAGCAGTACTTC; CDR3: CASSQDPSGGSYEQYF
V: TRBV15; J: TRBJ2-5; D: TRBD1; size: few; DNA: TGTGCCACCAGCAGAAGACAGGGAGAGACCCAGTACTTC; CDR3: CATSRRQGETQYF
V: TRBV7-6; J: TRBJ2-7; D: -; size: few; DNA: TGTGCCAGCAGCCCCTGGTCTTGGAACGAGCAGTACTTC; CDR3: CASSPWSWNEQYF
V: TRBV6-5; J: TRBJ2-5; D: -; size: few; DNA: TGTGCCAGCAGGTCTGGAATCGGGGCCCAAGAGACCCAGTACTTC; CDR3: CASRSGIGAQETQYF
V: TRBV4-3; J: TRBJ2-5; D: -; size: -; DNA: TGCGCCAGCAGCCAAGGCAAGGGTTTTGGTCGGGAGACCCAGTACTTC; CDR3: CASSQGKGFGRETQYF
V: TRBV2; J: TRBJ2-5; D: -; size: few; DNA: TGTGCCAGCATAGGACAGCTACAAGAGACCCAGTACTTC; CDR3: CASIGQLQETQYF
V: TRBV10-3; J: TRBJ1-5; D: -; size: few; DNA: TGTGCCATCAGTGGGGTAGACAGGTTACAGCCCCAGCATTTT; CDR3: CAISGVDRLQPQHF
V: TRBV11-1; J: TRBJ2-3; D: TRBD2; size: -; DNA: TGTGCCAGCAGCCTCGTCAGCGGGGTCACAGATACGCAGTATTTT; CDR3: CASSLVSGVTDTQYF
V: TRBV7-9; J: TRBJ2-5; D: TRBD2; size: -; DNA: TGTGCCAGCAGCACAGGGACTAGACAAGAGACCCAGTACTTC; CDR3: CASSTGTRQETQYF
V: TRBV20-1; J: TRBJ2-3; D: -; size: few; DNA: TGCAGTGCTAGCTCCAGGGGTGCAGATACGCAGTATTTT; CDR3: CSASSRGADTQYF
V: TRBV7-8; J: TRBJ1-5; D: -; size: few; DNA: TGTGCCAGCAGCTTAGACTCCCGGGGGCCCCAGCATTTT; CDR3: CASSLDSRGPQHF
V: TRBV10-3; J: TRBJ2-3; D: TRBD2; size: few; DNA: TGTGCCATCAGTGACCCGGGGGGGTCCACAGATACGCAGTATTTT; CDR3: CAISDPGGSTDTQYF
V: TRBV5-1; J: TRBJ2-3; D: -; size: few; DNA: TGCGCCAGCAGCTCTCAGGGTGGCACAGATACGCAGTATTTT; CDR3: CASSSQGGTDTQYF
V: TRBV20-1; J: TRBJ2-6; D: -; size: -; DNA: TGCAGTGCTAGACCCGACTTTGCAGGGGCCAACGTCCTGACTTTC; CDR3: CSARPDFAGANVLTF
V: TRBV20-1; J: TRBJ1-1; D: -; size: -; DNA: TGCAGTGCTACCACCCAGACGGATCCGCCGGAAGCTTTCTTT; CDR3: CSATTQTDPPEAFF
V: TRBV6-2/TRBV6-3; J: TRBJ1-1; D: TRBD1; size: few; DNA: TGTGCCAGCAGAGTACAGGGGCGCACTGAAGCTTTCTTT; CDR3: CASRVQGRTEAFF
V: TRBV7-3; J: TRBJ2-5; D: TRBD2; size: -; DNA: TGTGCCAGCAGCATTAGCGGGGGAGTTCAAGAGACCCAGTACTTC; CDR3: CASSISGGVQETQYF
V: TRBV29-1; J: TRBJ2-7; D: TRBD2; size: -; DNA: TGCAGCGTTGAAAAAGCGGGAGTAAGCGAGCAGTACTTC; CDR3: CSVEKAGVSEQYF
V: TRBV27; J: TRBJ1-6; D: -; size: few; DNA: TGTGCCAGCCGCGGGAGGCAGCCTAATTCACCCCTCCACTTT; CDR3: CASRGRQPNSPLHF
V: TRBV7-9; J: TRBJ2-1; D: -; size: few; DNA: TGTGCCAGCAGCTTAGAGGGAAGGAGAAATGAGCAGTTCTTC; CDR3: CASSLEGRRNEQFF
V: TRBV4-1; J: TRBJ1-2; D: -; size: -; DNA: TGCGCCAGCAGCCAAGATCCCCGGGCAGGGGTTAGGTATGGCTACACCTTC; CDR3: CASSQDPRAGVRYGYTF
V: TRBV13; J: TRBJ1-3; D: -; size: few; DNA: TGTGCCAGCAGCTCGCGGTCTCCGGTAAACGGCGGAAACACCATATATTTT; CDR3: CASSSRSPVNGGNTIYF
V: TRBV4-3; J: TRBJ2-2; D: -; size: -; DNA: TGCGCCAGCAGCCCGCGGTCCAGGGATTACGGGGAGCTGTTTTTT; CDR3: CASSPRSRDYGELFF
V: TRBV6-1; J: TRBJ2-3; D: TRBD2; size: -; DNA: TGTGCCAGCACCATGGGCTGGGAGGGGACAGATACGCAGTATTTT; CDR3: CASTMGWEGTDTQYF
V: TRBV20-1; J: TRBJ2-1; D: -; size: -; DNA: TGCAGTGCTAGAGTGGACAGCTACAACAATGAGCAGTTCTTC; CDR3: CSARVDSYNNEQFF
V: TRBV7-3; J: TRBJ2-1; D: -; size: few; DNA: TGTGCCAGCAGCTTAAGCCCTGTAAATGAGCAGTTCTTC; CDR3: CASSLSPVNEQFF
V: TRBV29-1; J: TRBJ2-3; D: -; size: many; DNA: TGCAGCGTTGAGGTTGGGAGCCGGAAAGATACGCAGTATTTT; CDR3: CSVEVGSRKDTQYF
V: TRBV11-2; J: TRBJ2-2; D: -; size: few; DNA: TGTGCCAGCCGAGACACTTCTAGCGAGAACACCGGGGAGCTGTTTTTT; CDR3: CASRDTSSENTGELFF
V: TRBV29-1; J: TRBJ1-1; D: TRBD1; size: -; DNA: TGCAGCTTCCTACAGGGGGCTGGGACTGAAGCTTTCTTT; CDR3: CSFLQGAGTEAFF
V: TRBV6-5; J: TRBJ1-1; D: -; size: -; DNA: TGTGCCAGCAGGCCTGCGCCCGAGAACACTGAAGCTTTCTTT; CDR3: CASRPAPENTEAFF
V: TRBV3-1; J: TRBJ2-5; D: TRBD2; size: -; DNA: TGTGCCAGCAGCCAAGGCGGGGGGGCGGAGACCCAGTACTTC; CDR3: CASSQGGGAETQYF
V: TRBV16; J: TRBJ1-2; D: -; size: -; DNA: TGTGCCAGCAGCCCCCACCCGAGCGGGAACTATGGCTACACCTTC; CDR3: CASSPHPSGNYGYTF
V: TRBV10-3; J: TRBJ2-2; D: TRBD2; size: -; DNA: TGTGCCATCAGTGATACTAGCGGGGGCACCGGGGAGCTGTTTTTT; CDR3: CAISDTSGGTGELFF
V: TRBV5-1; J: TRBJ2-5; D: -; size: -; DNA: TGCGCCAGCAGCTTGCCAGAAGAGACCCAGTACTTC; CDR3: CASSLPEETQYF
V: TRBV6-6; J: TRBJ1-1; D: TRBD1; size: few; DNA: TGTGCCAGCAGTTACCCAGGGGGCGCGTTGAGAACTGAAGCTTTCTTT; CDR3: CASSYPGGALRTEAFF
V: TRBV18; J: TRBJ1-1; D: -; size: many; DNA: TGTGCCAGCTCACCCCCCTGGGGGGGCTCGGGTGAAGCTTTCTTT; CDR3: CASSPPWGGSGEAFF